Sequencing of this T cell receptor (beta chain) was carried out in a study of identifying expanded T cells in peripheral blood. Method: immunoSEQ multiplex PCR; TCRdb's copy keeps in-frame clones and lacks some. Seen here are 45,000 to 75,000 clones, around 86% observed once, and the top ten hold roughly 15%. Material: blood. The TCR sequence derives from a person aged 18 to 75 in good health.

The CDR3 loop reads CASSRPTGRSEKLFF. The CDR3 nucleotides read TGTGCCAGCAGCCGTCCTACAGGGAGGAGTGAAAAACTGTTTTTT. The V and J genes are TRBV14 and TRBJ1-4; D perhaps matches TRBD1 (6 bases). V shed 4 bases and J shed 7 bases, with 16 bases lying between them. This CDR3 comprises 15 residues. CDR1 and CDR2 from the germline V gene are SGHDN and FVKESK.